This TCR beta chain comes out of a study of T-cell memory formation after mild COVID-19. At the level of the study: Most TCR clusters belonged to a single donor. General study points: Researchers report contracting CD4+ clones mostly in CM and EM, with CD8+ clones in EMRA.

This clonotype was seen a few times. Its antigen is unidentified. This CDR3 spans 13 amino acids. V was trimmed by 4 bases and J by 5 bases, leaving 11 bases between them. TCRdb re-derived calls from the 5' RACE reads in MiXCR, one entry per CDR3 protein. The sample has approximately 180,000 distinct CDR3 sequences, around 15% seen once; the top ten hold around 1.9%. This receptor was obtained from an adult woman who had mild COVID-19 (a few samples of this study predate the infection). Cell type and time point are not known. The chain links TRBV12-3 or TRBV12-4 to TRBJ2-5, with D possibly matching TRBD1 (5 bases). The sample was PBMCs or a T cell subset sorted from them (not recorded which). The CDR3 DNA reads TGTGCCAGCAGTTCGCAGGGATTGGAGACCCAGTACTTC. This gives the protein CASSSQGLETQYF.